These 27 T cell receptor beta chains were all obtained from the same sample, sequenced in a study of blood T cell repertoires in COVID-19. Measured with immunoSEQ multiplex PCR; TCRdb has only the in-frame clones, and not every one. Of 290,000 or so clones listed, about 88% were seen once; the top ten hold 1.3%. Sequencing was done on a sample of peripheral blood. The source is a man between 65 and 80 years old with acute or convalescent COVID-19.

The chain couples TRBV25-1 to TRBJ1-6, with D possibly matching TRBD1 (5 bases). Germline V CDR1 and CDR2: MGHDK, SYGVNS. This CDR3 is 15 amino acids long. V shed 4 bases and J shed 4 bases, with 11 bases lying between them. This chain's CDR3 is CASSGGTLYNSPLHF. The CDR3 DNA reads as TGTGCCAGCAGTGGCGGGACGTTGTATAATTCACCCCTCCACTTT.

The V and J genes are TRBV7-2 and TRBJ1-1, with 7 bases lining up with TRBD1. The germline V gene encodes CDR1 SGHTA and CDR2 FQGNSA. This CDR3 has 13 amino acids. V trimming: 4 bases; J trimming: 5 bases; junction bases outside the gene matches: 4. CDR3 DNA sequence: TGTGCCAGCAGCTATCAGGGGGGAACTGAAGCTTTCTTT. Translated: CASSYQGGTEAFF. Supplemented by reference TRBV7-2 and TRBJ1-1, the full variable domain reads GAGVSQSPSNKVTEKGKDVELRCDPISGHTALYWYRQSLGQGLEFLIYFQGNSAPDKSGLPSDRFSAERTGGSVSTLTIQRTQQEDSAVYLCASSYQGGTEAFFGQGTRLTVV.

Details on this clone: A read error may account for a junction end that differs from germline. Here the CDR3 reads CAVRRGSSTDTQYF. The CDR3 coding sequence is TGTGCCGTCAGACGAGGTTCTAGCACAGATACGCAGTATTTT. This chain connects TRBV10-3 to TRBJ2-3; no firm D call. The CDR3 is 14 residues long. The germline CDR1 and CDR2 sequences are ENHRY and SYGVKD.

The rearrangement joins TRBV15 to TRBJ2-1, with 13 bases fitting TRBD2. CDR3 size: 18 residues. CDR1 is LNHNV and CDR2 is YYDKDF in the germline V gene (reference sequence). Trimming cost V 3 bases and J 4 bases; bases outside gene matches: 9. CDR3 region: CATSRELAGGKAYNEQFF. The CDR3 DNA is TGTGCCACCAGCAGGGAACTAGCGGGAGGGAAGGCTTACAATGAGCAGTTCTTC.

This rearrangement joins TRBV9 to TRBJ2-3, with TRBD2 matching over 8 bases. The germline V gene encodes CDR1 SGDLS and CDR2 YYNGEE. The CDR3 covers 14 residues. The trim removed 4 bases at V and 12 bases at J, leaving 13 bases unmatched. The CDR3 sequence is CASSFRGGPVGQYF. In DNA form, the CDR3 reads TGTGCCAGCAGCTTCCGGGGGGGCCCGGTCGGACAGTATTTT.

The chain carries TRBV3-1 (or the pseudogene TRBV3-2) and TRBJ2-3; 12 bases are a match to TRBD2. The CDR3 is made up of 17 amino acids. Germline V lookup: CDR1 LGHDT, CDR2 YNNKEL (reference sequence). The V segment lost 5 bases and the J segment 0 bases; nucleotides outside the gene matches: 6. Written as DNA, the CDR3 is TGTGCCAGCAGCTATACTAGCGGGGGGTCTAGCACAGATACGCAGTATTTT. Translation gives CASSYTSGGSSTDTQYF.

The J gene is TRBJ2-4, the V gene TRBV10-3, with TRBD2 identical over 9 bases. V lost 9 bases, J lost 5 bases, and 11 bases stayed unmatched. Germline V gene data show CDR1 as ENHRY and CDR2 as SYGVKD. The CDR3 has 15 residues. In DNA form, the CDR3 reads TGTGCCATTGGCGGGGGGGCGGGAGCTGAAAACATTCAGTACTTC. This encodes CAIGGGAGAENIQYF.

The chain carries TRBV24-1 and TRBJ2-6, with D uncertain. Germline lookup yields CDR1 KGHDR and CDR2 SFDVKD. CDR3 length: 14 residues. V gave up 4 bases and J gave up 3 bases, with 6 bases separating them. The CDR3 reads CATSESDGANVLTF. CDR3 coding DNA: TGTGCCACCAGTGAGTCAGATGGGGCCAACGTCCTGACTTTC.

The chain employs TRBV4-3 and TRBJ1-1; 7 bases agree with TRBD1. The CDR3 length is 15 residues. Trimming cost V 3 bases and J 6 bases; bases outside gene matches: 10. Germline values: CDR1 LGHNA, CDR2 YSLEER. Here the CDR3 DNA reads TGCGCCAGCAGCCAGTTGACAGGGCTCAGGGCTGAAGCTTTCTTT. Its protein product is CASSQLTGLRAEAFF.

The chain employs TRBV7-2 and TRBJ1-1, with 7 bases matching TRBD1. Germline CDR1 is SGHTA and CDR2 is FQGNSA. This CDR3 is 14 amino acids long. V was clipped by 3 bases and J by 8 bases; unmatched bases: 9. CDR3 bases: TGTGCCAGCAGCTTCCCAACAGGGGATAAGGAAGCTTTCTTT. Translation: CASSFPTGDKEAFF.

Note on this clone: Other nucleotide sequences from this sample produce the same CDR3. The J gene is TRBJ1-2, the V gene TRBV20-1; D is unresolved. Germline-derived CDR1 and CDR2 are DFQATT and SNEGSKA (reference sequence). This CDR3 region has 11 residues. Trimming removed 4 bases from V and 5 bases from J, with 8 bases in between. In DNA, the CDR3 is TGCAGTGCTAAGACGGGTTATGGCTACACCTTC. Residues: CSAKTGYGYTF.

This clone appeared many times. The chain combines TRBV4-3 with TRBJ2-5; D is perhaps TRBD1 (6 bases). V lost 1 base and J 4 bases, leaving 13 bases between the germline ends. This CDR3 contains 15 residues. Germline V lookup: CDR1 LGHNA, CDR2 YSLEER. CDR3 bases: TGCGCCAGCAGCCAAGGCCGGCGGACAGTAGAGACCCAGTACTTC. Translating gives CASSQGRRTVETQYF.

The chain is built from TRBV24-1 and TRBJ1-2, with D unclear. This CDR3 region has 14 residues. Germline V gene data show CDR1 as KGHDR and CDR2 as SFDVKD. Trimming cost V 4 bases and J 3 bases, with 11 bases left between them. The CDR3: CATSDSRGYYGYTF. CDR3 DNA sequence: TGTGCCACCAGTGACTCTCGGGGATACTATGGCTACACCTTC.

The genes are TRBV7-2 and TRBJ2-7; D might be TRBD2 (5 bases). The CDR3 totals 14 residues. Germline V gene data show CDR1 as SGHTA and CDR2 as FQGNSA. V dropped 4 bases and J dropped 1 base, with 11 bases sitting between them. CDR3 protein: CASSYGGPSYEQYF. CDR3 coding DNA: TGTGCCAGCAGCTACGGAGGCCCATCCTACGAGCAGTACTTC. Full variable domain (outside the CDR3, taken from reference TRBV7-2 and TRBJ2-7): GAGVSQSPSNKVTEKGKDVELRCDPISGHTALYWYRQSLGQGLEFLIYFQGNSAPDKSGLPSDRFSAERTGGSVSTLTIQRTQQEDSAVYLCASSYGGPSYEQYFGPGTRLTVT.

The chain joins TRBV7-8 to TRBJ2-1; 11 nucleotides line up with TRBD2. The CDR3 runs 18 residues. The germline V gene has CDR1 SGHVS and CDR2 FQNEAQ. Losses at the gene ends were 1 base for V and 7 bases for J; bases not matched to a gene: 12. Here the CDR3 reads CASSLGRSLAGARNEQFF. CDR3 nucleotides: TGTGCCAGCAGCTTAGGTAGGTCACTAGCGGGAGCTAGGAATGAGCAGTTCTTC.

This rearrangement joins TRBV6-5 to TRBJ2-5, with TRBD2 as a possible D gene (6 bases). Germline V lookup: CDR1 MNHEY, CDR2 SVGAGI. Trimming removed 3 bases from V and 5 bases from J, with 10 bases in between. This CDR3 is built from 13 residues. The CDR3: CASSYAGSETQYF. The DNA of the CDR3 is TGTGCCAGCAGTTATGCGGGGTCGGAGACCCAGTACTTC.

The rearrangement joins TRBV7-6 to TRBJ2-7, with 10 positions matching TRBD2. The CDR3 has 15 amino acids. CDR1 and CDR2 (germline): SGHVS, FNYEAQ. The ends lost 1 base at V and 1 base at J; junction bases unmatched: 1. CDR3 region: CASSLGTSGSYEQYF. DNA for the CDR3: TGTGCCAGCAGCTTAGGGACTAGCGGTTCCTACGAGCAGTACTTC.

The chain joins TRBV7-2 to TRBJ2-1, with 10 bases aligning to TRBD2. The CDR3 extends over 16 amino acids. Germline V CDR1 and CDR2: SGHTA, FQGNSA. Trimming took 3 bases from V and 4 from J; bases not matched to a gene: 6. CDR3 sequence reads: CASSFSASGSYNEQFF. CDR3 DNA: TGTGCCAGCAGCTTTTCGGCTAGCGGGAGTTACAATGAGCAGTTCTTC.

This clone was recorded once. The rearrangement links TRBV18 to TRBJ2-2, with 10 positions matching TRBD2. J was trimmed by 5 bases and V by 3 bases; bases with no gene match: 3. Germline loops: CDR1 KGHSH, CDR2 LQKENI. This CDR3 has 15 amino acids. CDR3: CASSPGTSVTGELFF. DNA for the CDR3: TGTGCCAGCTCACCGGGGACTAGCGTTACCGGGGAGCTGTTTTTT.

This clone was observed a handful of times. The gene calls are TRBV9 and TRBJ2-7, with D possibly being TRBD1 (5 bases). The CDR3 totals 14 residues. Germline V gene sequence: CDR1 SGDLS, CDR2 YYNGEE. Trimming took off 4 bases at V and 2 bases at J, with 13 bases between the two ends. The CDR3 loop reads CASSPGGAPYEQYF. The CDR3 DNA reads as TGTGCCAGCAGCCCCGGTGGGGCCCCCTACGAGCAGTACTTC.

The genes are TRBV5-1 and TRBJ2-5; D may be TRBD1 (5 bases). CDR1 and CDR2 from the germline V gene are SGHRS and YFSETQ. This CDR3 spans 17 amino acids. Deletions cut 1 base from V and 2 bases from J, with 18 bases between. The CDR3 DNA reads TGCGCCAGCAGCTTGTTACATCCAGGGCTCTATCAAGAGACCCAGTACTTC. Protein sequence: CASSLLHPGLYQETQYF.

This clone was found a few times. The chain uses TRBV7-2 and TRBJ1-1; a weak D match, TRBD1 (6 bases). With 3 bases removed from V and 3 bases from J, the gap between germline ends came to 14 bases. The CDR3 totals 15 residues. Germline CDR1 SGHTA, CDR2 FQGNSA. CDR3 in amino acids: CASSLGQGRDTEAFF. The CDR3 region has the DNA TGTGCCAGCAGCTTGGGCCAGGGGAGGGACACTGAAGCTTTCTTT.

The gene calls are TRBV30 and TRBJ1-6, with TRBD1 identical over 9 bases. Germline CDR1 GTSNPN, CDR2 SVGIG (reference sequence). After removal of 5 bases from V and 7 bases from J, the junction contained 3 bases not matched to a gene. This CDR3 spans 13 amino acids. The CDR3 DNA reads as TGTGCCTGGGGGACAGGGTGGAATTCACCCCTCCACTTT. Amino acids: CAWGTGWNSPLHF.

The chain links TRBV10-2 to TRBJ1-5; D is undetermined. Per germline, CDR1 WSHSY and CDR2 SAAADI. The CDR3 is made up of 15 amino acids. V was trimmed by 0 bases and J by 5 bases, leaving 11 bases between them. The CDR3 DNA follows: TGCGCCAGCAGTGAGTCGGCGGGAGGTTATCAGCCCCAGCATTTT. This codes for CASSESAGGYQPQHF.

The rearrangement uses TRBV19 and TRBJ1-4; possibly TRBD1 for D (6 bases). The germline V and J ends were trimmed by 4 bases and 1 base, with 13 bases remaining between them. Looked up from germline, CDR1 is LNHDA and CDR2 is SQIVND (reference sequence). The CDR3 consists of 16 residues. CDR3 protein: CASSTRQAGTNEKLFF. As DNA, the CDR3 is TGTGCCAGTAGTACCCGACAGGCGGGAACTAATGAAAAACTGTTTTTT.

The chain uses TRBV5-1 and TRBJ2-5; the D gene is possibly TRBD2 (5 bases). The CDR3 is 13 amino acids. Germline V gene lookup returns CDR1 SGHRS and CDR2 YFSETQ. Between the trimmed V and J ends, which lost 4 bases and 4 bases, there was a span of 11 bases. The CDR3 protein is CASSTPEGETQYF. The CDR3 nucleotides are TGCGCCAGCAGCACACCAGAGGGAGAGACCCAGTACTTC.

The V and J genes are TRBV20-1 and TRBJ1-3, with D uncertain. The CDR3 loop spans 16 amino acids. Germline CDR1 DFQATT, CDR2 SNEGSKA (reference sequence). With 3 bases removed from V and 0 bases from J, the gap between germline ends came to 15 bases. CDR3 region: CSASLESKSSGNTIYF. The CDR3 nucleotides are TGCAGTGCTAGTTTAGAGTCAAAGTCCTCTGGAAACACCATATATTTT.